This TCR beta chain came from a study of cytomegalovirus exposure and HLA in healthy donors. Study-wide results and caveats: A later analysis linked some 17,000 TCR beta sequences to HLA alleles at 0.05 false discovery rate.

Trimming pared 3 bases from V and 7 bases from J, leaving 15 bases between. CDR3 length: 15 amino acids. Germline-derived CDR1 and CDR2 are SNHLY and FYNNEI. The PCR had 60 Vbeta and 13 Jbeta primers. In the original workflow: Later reanalysis found around 80 million unique TCR beta chains, 10 million to 12 million of them shared. Sequencing used immunoSEQ multiplex PCR; TCRdb keeps in-frame clones, though not all of them. D and trimming were read from the DNA, whereas the V and J calls and clone size are those reported in that table. The table lists under 200,000 clones, around 80% of them singletons. Points on this clone: Its antigen is not identified.

This chain joins TRBV2 and TRBJ2-2; D may be TRBD2 (6 bases). Sequencing was performed on PBMCs. The source of this sequence is a woman aged 45-59 years in good health and CMV-seronegative. The CDR3 spells CASSDPLREVGELFF. The CDR3 coding sequence is TGTGCCAGCAGTGATCCGCTCAGGGAGGTCGGGGAGCTGTTTTTT.